Listed here are 18 T cell receptor beta chains from one sample, sequenced in a study of read filtering for tumor transcriptome and immune sequencing. The library was built from around 380 ng RNA with molecular barcoded adaptors for alpha/delta and beta/gamma chains. TCRdb used MiXCR to reprocess the reads, holding one entry per CDR3 protein. The sample holds 130,000 or so distinct CDR3 sequences, around 13% seen once. Material: a population of CD138-negative cells sorted from bone marrow. These receptors were collected from a donor aged 40 or over with multiple myeloma.

As for this clonotype: A junction boundary mismatches the germline segment, possibly from a read error. The chain couples TRBV5-1 to TRBJ1-5; TRBD1 might be the D (6 bases). Germline V gives CDR1 SGHRS, CDR2 YFSETQ. The CDR3 length is 16 residues. The CDR3 DNA follows: TGTGCCAGCAGCAGAGGCGACAGGATTTGGAATCAGCCCCAGCATTTT. This translates into CASSRGDRIWNQPQHF. Complete variable domain (other parts from reference TRBV5-1 and TRBJ1-5): KAGVTQTPRYLIKTRGQQVTLSCSPISGHRSVSWYQQTPGQGLQFLFEYFSETQRNKGNFPGRFSGRQFSNSRSEMNVSTLELGDSALYLCASSRGDRIWNQPQHFGDGTRLSIL.

In this sample, this clonotype turned up many times. This chain joins TRBV29-1 and TRBJ2-5; TRBD1 agrees at 7 bases. Germline loops: CDR1 SQVTM, CDR2 ANQGSEA. J gave up 5 bases and V 3 bases, and 6 bases lay outside the gene matches. This CDR3 comprises 13 residues. For the CDR3, the DNA is TGCAGCGTTGACCCAACGACAGGGGAGACCCAGTACTTC. It yields the protein CSVDPTTGETQYF.

This chain joins TRBV11-2 and TRBJ1-1; D ambiguous. The germline gives CDR1 SGHAT, CDR2 FQNNGV. CDR3 length equals 13 residues. Trimming left V 4 bases short and J 7 bases short, with 13 bases between. The CDR3 loop is CASSSGRVVEAFF. CDR3 nucleotides: TGTGCCAGCAGCTCAGGACGGGTCGTTGAAGCTTTCTTT. The variable domain in full, with the rest retrieved from reference TRBV11-2 and TRBJ1-1, is EAGVAQSPRYKIIEKRQSVAFWCNPISGHATLYWYQQILGQGPKLLIQFQNNGVVDDSQLPKDRFSAERLKGVDSTLKIQPAKLEDSAVYLCASSSGRVVEAFFGQGTRLTVV.

As for this clonotype: Just one base apart from a much larger clone, this may be a read error. As DNA, the CDR3 is TGTGCCAGTAGCCCGGGACGGGGTTTCGACGAGCAGTACTTC. Translating it yields CASSPGRGFDEQYF. The chain combines TRBV19 with TRBJ2-7; either TRBD1 or TRBD2 may fit D (5 bases each). The germline V gene has CDR1 LNHDA and CDR2 SQIVND (reference sequence). The CDR3 totals 14 residues. Trimming stripped 6 bases from V and 5 bases from J, with 17 bases between.

Of note for this clonotype: It may be a read error: a sequence one base away is much more abundant. V and J are TRBV10-1 and TRBJ2-1, with TRBD2 identical over 9 bases. Germline V CDR1 and CDR2: WNHNN, SYGVQD (reference sequence). This CDR3 has 16 amino acids. The CDR3 DNA sequence: TGCGCCAGCAGTCACGGTGGGGCTAGCGGGAACAATGAGCAGCTCTTC. Its translation is CASSHGGASGNNEQLF.

The rearrangement links TRBV19 to TRBJ2-4; TRBD2 agrees at 7 bases. The germline V gene encodes CDR1 LNHDA and CDR2 SQIVND (reference sequence). The CDR3 loop spans 13 amino acids. Trimming at V came to 7 bases and at J to 8 bases, leaving 8 bases not matched to a gene. The CDR3 sequence: CASTPAGQYIQYF. As DNA, the CDR3 is TGTGCCAGTACTCCAGCGGGGCAATACATTCAGTACTTC.

This clonotype was picked up many times. At one boundary the junction diverges from the germline segment, which might be a read error. The genes are TRBV11-2 and TRBJ2-5; a possible D gene is TRBD2 (5 bases). This CDR3 spans 15 amino acids. Germline V gives CDR1 SGHAT, CDR2 FQNNGV. CDR3 in DNA: TGTGCCAGCAGCCTAGACGCCGTGGGAGCAAAGACCCAGTACTTC. It codes for CASSLDAVGAKTQYF.

This clonotype was found many times. The V gene is TRBV5-1, the J gene TRBJ2-7, with 9 bases that match TRBD1. V trimming: 1 base; J trimming: 5 bases; junction bases outside the gene matches: 7. Per germline, CDR1 SGHRS and CDR2 YFSETQ. The CDR3 is 15 amino acids. CDR3 sequence: CASSLLGQGWHEQYF. The CDR3, as DNA: TGCGCCAGCAGCTTGCTCGGACAGGGGTGGCACGAGCAGTACTTC.

This clonotype has just one count. This chain links TRBV19 with TRBJ1-5; 9 nucleotides align to TRBD1. The germline V gene encodes CDR1 LNHDA and CDR2 SQIVND (reference sequence). There are 17 residues in the CDR3. With 5 bases clipped from V and 5 bases from J, the junction kept 13 bases outside the gene matches. The CDR3 loop reads CASSPRDRAGVYQPQHF. CDR3 coding DNA: TGTGCCAGTAGTCCCCGGGACAGGGCGGGGGTTTATCAGCCCCAGCATTTT.

This clonotype was seen at least ten times. The chain carries TRBV19 and TRBJ2-7; 15 bases align to TRBD2. V was pared by 9 bases and J by 3 bases, with 6 bases of the junction left unmatched. There are 15 residues in the CDR3. The V gene's germline CDR1 is LNHDA and CDR2 SQIVND (reference sequence). CDR3 sequence (DNA): TGTGCCAGCAGTTCGGGACTAGCGGGAGGCTACGAGCAGTACTTC. Translating gives CASSSGLAGGYEQYF.

Ten or more counts support this clonotype. The J gene is TRBJ2-1, the V gene TRBV27, with 16 bases aligning to TRBD2. Unmatched junction bases numbered 4, after V lost 4 bases and J lost 1 base. Germline V lookup: CDR1 MNHEY, CDR2 SMNVEV (reference sequence). The CDR3 spans 18 residues. The CDR3 sequence is CASSSGLAGGESYNEQFF. CDR3 in DNA: TGTGCCAGCAGTTCGGGACTAGCGGGAGGGGAATCCTACAATGAGCAGTTCTTC.

This clonotype has ten or more counts. The CDR3 sequence: CASSLRQDSGGNTEAFF. The CDR3 nucleotides are TGCGCCAGCAGCCTCCGACAGGACAGTGGGGGGAACACTGAAGCTTTCTTT. The chain employs TRBV4-1 and TRBJ1-1; D perhaps matches TRBD1 (6 bases). CDR3 length equals 17 residues. The ends were cut back, 4 bases at V and 1 base at J, with 19 bases in the middle. Looked up from germline, CDR1 is MGHRA and CDR2 is YSYEKL.

Comment on this clonotype: Given a much more abundant clone one base away, this may be a read error. Here the CDR3 reads CASSQGQGITGELIF. CDR3 coding DNA: TGCGCCAGCAGCCAGGGACAGGGGATAACCGGGGAGCTGATTTTT. V gene TRBV4-2 combines with J gene TRBJ2-2, with 10 bases that match TRBD1. Germline CDR1 is LGHNA and CDR2 is YNFKEQ. CDR3 length: 15 residues.

This clonotype appeared many times. The gene calls are TRBV12-3 or TRBV12-4 and TRBJ2-1; 10 bases align to TRBD1. V lost 6 bases, J lost 5 bases, and 7 bases stayed unmatched. The CDR3 length is 15 residues. The CDR3 DNA sequence: TGTGCCAGCAGGACCCGGGGGACAGGGGACAATGAGCAGTTCTTC. This translates into CASRTRGTGDNEQFF.

There are many counts of this clonotype. The rearrangement uses TRBV29-1 and TRBJ2-1, with 8 bases identical to TRBD2. There are 15 residues in the CDR3. J lost 10 bases, V lost 0 bases, and 11 bases had no gene match. Per germline, CDR1 SQVTM and CDR2 ANQGSEA. CDR3 sequence: CSVEDTGGPTSEQFF. The CDR3 region has the DNA TGCAGCGTTGAAGATACGGGAGGGCCTACCAGCGAGCAGTTCTTC.

This clonotype was seen ten or more times. The chain uses TRBV11-2 and TRBJ2-3, with D uncertain. Germline V gives CDR1 SGHAT, CDR2 FQNNGV. The CDR3 contains 14 residues. The V end was cut by 6 bases, the J end by 1 base, with 11 bases between. The CDR3 nucleotides are TGTGCCAGCAGTTCTCTCGTCCGCACAGATACGCAGTATTTT. It codes for CASSSLVRTDTQYF.

This clonotype was seen repeatedly, ten times or more. The chain couples TRBV6-2 or TRBV6-3 to TRBJ2-7; weak D call: TRBD1 (5 bases). The CDR3 is made up of 15 amino acids. Per the germline V gene, CDR1 is MNHEY and CDR2 is SVGEGT. Trimming stripped 2 bases from V and 5 bases from J, with 16 bases between. The CDR3 nucleotides read TGTGCCAGCAGTTACGAGGCAGGGCCCAGCCACGAGCAGTACTTC. Residues: CASSYEAGPSHEQYF.

In its sample, this clonotype was seen many times. The chain employs TRBV20-1 and TRBJ2-1; TRBD2 matches at 7 bases. V was pared by 4 bases and J by 4 bases, with 7 bases of the junction left unmatched. The germline CDR1 and CDR2 sequences are DFQATT and SNEGSKA (reference sequence). CDR3 length equals 14 residues. This chain's CDR3 is CSAKVSSGYNEQFF. As DNA, the CDR3 is TGCAGTGCTAAGGTCTCTAGCGGATACAATGAGCAGTTCTTC.